This T cell receptor (beta chain) was captured in a study of shared clonotypes between healthy human individuals. As for the study in general: CD4 naive cells filled three plates per donor, CD4 memory three, CD8 naive two and CD8 memory one. Study observations and caveats: Sequencing depth was predicted to influence how clonotypes are shared among donors. About 5% was the fraction of naive CD4 clonotypes found shared across several donors.

The sorted-subset replicate PCRs were given approximately 190 ng DNA, which is roughly 30,000 T cell genomes. Generated by immunoSEQ multiplex PCR, the TCRdb table keeps only in-frame clones and is missing some. The sample lists 1,400,000 or so clones, around 98.5% seen once, with approximately 0.4% in the top ten. The V end was cut by 6 bases, the J end by 3 bases, with 18 bases between. The CDR3 totals 15 residues. Per the germline V gene, CDR1 is MNHNY and CDR2 is SVGAGI (reference sequence). Regarding this clone: The antigen is unknown.

This receptor was obtained from a young man in good health. Sequencing was performed on naive CD4+ T cells sorted from blood. Subset specified: CD45RA+ positively selected. The chain combines TRBV6-6 with TRBJ2-7; D might be TRBD2 (7 bases). In DNA, the CDR3 is TGTGCCAGCAGGGCCACGGGGGGCTCCCTCTACGAGCAGTACTTC. Translated, it gives CASRATGGSLYEQYF.